This entry concerns a single TCR beta chain. Its antigen is currently unknown. The record originates from a study of shared clonotypes between healthy human individuals. Across the study: CD4 naive cells filled three plates per donor, CD4 memory three, CD8 naive two and CD8 memory one. Study-wide points: The study generally estimated greater richness for naive than memory subsets. The expectation was that sequencing depth would affect clonotype sharing among donors.

In the CD4+ fraction, cells were divided into CD45RA+ naive and CD45RA-negative memory subsets. The germline CDR1 and CDR2 sequences are MGHRA and YSYEKL. Losses at the gene ends were 4 bases for V and 4 bases for J; bases not matched to a gene: 8. CDR3 length: 15 residues. Generated by immunoSEQ multiplex PCR, the TCRdb table keeps only in-frame clones and is missing some. This table holds about 520,000 clones, 90% to 97% found once. Sequencing was carried out using naive CD4+ T cells sorted from blood. The subset here: CD45RA+ positively selected. The V call is TRBV4-1, the J call TRBJ2-7; 9 nucleotides agree with TRBD1. The source is a woman younger than 45 in good health. In DNA, the CDR3 is TGCGCCAGCAGCCTCGACAGGGGGGGTTTTTACGAGCAGTACTTC. Translated, it gives CASSLDRGGFYEQYF.